The clone carrying this T cell receptor (beta chain) has ten or more counts. Its antigen is currently unknown. These data belong to a study of identical twins. Study findings and constraints: Reduced insertions were recorded for abundant cord blood beta clonotypes, with no such pattern in memory repertoires.

This CDR3 comprises 16 residues. The germline V and J ends were trimmed by 0 bases and 1 base, with 12 bases remaining between them. In germline, CDR1 is SGHRS, CDR2 YFSETQ. Unique molecular identifiers were in the cDNA, with template-switch universal primer binding. TCRdb reanalysed the 5' RACE reads using MiXCR and keeps one entry per CDR3 protein. This sample has under 300,000 distinct CDR3 sequences; about 8.3% occur once, and the top ten carry roughly 3%. These same data were also listed under a study on yellow fever vaccine responses in identical twins. That report adds: Among the twins, the vaccine T cell response reportedly seemed partly convergent and partly personalized.

The chain recombines TRBV5-1 with TRBJ2-3, with D tentatively TRBD1 (6 bases). Sequencing was carried out using CD8+ T cells sorted from blood. This sequence was found in a woman under 30 in good health. CDR3: CASSLVKQGGTDTQYF. The CDR3 nucleotides read TGCGCCAGCAGCTTGGTAAAACAGGGTGGCACAGATACGCAGTATTTT.